The present T cell receptor (beta chain) was sequenced within a study of persistence of HIV-infected CD4 T cells. The overall study: Anti-CD3/anti-CD28 stimulation activated a higher proportion of cells than antigen stimulation, with lower memory fraction.

Whole-study results and caveats: TCR analyses could not target the rare provirus-carrying CMV-responding cells. CMV- and Gag-responding cells had lower TCRbeta richness than CD3/CD28-responding cells.

Comments on this clone: No antigen is known for it.

Anti-CD3/anti-CD28 beads served as a nonspecific positive control stimulus. Responding CD4+ T cells were sorted by upregulation of both CD40 ligand and CD69. These HIV-1-infected adults initiated suppressive ART in chronic infection. This CDR3 is 14 amino acids long. The ends were cut back, 1 base at V and 2 bases at J, with 3 bases in the middle. The germline CDR1 and CDR2 sequences are SGHVS and FQNEAQ. The immunoSEQ assay was version 4, run in survey mode. TCRdb keeps only in-frame clones here, not all; method: immunoSEQ multiplex PCR. The sample carries tens of thousands of clones, approximately 90% recorded once.

Sequences were derived from CD4+ T cells sorted from PBMCs after approximately 19-hour stimulation, sampled from a patient who received antiretroviral therapy. V and J are TRBV7-8 and TRBJ2-6; D gene uncertain. The TCR was taken from an adult woman with HIV who was CMV-seropositive. The CDR3 DNA sequence: TGTGCCAGCAGCTTAGGGACTGGGGCCAACGTCCTGACTTTC. Translation: CASSLGTGANVLTF.